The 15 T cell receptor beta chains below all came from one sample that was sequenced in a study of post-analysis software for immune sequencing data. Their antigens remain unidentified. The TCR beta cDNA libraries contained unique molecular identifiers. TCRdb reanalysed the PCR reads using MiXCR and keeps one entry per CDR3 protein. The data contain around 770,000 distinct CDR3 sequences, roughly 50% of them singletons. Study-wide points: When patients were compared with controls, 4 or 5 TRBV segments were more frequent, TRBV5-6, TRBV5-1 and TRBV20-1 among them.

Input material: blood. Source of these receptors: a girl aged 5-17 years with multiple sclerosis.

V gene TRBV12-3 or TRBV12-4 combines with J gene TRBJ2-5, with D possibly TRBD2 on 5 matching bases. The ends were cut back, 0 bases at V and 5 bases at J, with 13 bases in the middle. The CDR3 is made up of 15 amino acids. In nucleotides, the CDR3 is TGTGCCAGCAGTTTAGCGGGAGTTAATTGGGAGACCCAGTACTTC. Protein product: CASSLAGVNWETQYF.

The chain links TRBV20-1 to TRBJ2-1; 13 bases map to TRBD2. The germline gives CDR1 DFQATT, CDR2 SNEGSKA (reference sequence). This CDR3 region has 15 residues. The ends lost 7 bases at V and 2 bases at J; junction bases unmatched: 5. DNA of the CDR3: TGCAGTGTATCAGGGACTAGCGGGACCTACAATGAGCAGTTCTTC. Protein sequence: CSVSGTSGTYNEQFF.

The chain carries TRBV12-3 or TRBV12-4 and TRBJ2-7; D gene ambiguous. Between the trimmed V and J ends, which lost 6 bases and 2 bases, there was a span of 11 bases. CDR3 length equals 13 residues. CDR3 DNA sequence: TGTGCCAGCAGCGACATGCCTCCCTACGAGCAGTACTTC. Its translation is CASSDMPPYEQYF.

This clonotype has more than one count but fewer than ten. Here the CDR3 DNA reads TGCAGCGTGCCTGGTGGGACAGCTAATGAAAAACTGTTTTTT. Translation gives CSVPGGTANEKLFF. The chain uses TRBV29-1 and TRBJ1-4; 7 bases map to TRBD1. The CDR3 is 14 residues long. J was trimmed by 3 bases and V by 6 bases; bases with no gene match: 7. Germline V gene lookup returns CDR1 SQVTM and CDR2 ANQGSEA.

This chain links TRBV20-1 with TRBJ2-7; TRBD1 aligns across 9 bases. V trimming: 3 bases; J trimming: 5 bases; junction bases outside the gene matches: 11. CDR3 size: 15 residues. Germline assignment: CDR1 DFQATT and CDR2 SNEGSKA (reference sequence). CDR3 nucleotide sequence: TGCAGTGCTAGCTCGGGACAGGGAACGTGGGACGAGCAGTACTTC. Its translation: CSASSGQGTWDEQYF.

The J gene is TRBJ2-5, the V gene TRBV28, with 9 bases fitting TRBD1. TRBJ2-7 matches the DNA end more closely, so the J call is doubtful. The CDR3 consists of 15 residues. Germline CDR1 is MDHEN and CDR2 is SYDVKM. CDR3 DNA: TGTGCCAGCAGTCCCCCCCGGGACAGGGTCTACGAGCAGTACTTC. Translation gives CASSPPRDRVYEQYF.

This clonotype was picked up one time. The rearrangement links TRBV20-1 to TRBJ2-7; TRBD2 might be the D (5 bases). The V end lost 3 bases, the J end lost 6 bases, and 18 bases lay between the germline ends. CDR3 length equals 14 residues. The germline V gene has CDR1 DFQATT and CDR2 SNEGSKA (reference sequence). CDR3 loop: CSARVQIGVGEQYF. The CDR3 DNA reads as TGCAGTGCTAGGGTCCAGATCGGGGTAGGCGAGCAGTACTTC.

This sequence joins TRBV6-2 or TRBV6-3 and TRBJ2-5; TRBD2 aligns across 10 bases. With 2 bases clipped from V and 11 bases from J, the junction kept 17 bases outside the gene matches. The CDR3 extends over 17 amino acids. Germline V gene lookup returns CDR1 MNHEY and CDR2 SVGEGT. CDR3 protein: CASSYGFRASGSTVQYF. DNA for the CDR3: TGTGCCAGCAGTTACGGGTTCCGGGCTAGCGGGAGCACCGTGCAGTACTTC.

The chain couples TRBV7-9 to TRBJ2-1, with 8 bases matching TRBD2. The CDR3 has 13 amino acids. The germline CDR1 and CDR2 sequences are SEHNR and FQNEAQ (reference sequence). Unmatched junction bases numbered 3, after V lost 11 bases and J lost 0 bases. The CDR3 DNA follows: TGTGCCGGGGGACTAGGCTCCTACAATGAGCAGTTCTTC. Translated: CAGGLGSYNEQFF.

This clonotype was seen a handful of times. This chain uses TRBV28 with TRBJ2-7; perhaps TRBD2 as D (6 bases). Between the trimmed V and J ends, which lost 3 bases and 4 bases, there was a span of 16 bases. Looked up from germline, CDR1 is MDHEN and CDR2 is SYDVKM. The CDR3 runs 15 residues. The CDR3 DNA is TGTGCCAGCAGTTTTTGGAGGGCAGCGAGGTACGAGCAGTACTTC. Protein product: CASSFWRAARYEQYF.

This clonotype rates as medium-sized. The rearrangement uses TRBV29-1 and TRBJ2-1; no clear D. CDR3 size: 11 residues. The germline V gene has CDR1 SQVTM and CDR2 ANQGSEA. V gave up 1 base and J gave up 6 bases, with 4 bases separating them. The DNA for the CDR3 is TGCAGCGTTGAAGGGGTCAATGAGCAGTTCTTC. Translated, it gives CSVEGVNEQFF.

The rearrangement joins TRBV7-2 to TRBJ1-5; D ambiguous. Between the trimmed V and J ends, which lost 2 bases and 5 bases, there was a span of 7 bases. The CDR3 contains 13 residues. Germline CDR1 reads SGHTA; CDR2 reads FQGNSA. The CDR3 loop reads CASSLTKDQPQHF. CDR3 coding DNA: TGTGCCAGCAGCTTAACAAAGGATCAGCCCCAGCATTTT.

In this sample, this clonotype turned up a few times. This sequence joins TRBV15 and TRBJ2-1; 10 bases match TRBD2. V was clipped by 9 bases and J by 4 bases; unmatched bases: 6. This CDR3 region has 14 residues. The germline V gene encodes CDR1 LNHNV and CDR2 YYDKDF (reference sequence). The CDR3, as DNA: TGTGCCACAAGAGCGGGAGGGGGTTACAATGAGCAGTTCTTC. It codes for CATRAGGGYNEQFF.

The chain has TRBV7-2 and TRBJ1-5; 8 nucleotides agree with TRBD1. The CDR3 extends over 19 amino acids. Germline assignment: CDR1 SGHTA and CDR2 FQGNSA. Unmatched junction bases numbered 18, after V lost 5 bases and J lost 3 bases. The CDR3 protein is CASSPTFGTGTSNNQPQHF. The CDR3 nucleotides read TGTGCCAGCAGCCCGACTTTCGGGACAGGTACCTCCAACAATCAGCCCCAGCATTTT.

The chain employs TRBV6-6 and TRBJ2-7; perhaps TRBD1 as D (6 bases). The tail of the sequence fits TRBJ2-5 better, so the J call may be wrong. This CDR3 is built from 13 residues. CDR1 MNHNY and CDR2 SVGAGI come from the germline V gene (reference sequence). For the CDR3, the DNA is TGTGCCAGCAGTAACAGGGCCCTGGAGACCCAGTACTTC. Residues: CASSNRALETQYF.